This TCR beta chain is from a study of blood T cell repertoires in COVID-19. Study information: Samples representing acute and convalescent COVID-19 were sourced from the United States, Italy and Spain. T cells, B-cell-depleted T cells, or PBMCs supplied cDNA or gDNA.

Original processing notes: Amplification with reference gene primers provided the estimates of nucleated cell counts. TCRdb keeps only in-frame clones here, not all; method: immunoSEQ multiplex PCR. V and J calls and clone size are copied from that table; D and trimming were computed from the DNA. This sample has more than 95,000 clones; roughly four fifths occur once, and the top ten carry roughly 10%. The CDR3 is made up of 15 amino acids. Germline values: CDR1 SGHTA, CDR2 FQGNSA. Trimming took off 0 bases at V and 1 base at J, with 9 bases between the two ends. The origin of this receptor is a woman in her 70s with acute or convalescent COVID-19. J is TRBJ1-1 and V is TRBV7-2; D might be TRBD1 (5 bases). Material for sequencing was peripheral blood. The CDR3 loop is CASSLAPTGNTEAFF. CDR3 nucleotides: TGTGCCAGCAGCTTAGCGCCTACAGGGAACACTGAAGCTTTCTTT.